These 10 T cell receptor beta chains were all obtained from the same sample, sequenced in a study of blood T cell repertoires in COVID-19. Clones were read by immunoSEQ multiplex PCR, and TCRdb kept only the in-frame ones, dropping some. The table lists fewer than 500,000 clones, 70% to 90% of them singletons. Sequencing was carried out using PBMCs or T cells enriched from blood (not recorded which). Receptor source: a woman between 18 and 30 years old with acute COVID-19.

The CDR3 protein is CASSYLGFYEQYF. DNA for the CDR3: TGTGCCAGCAGTTACCTCGGGTTCTACGAGCAGTACTTC. The chain combines TRBV6-2 or TRBV6-3 with TRBJ2-7; D call uncertain. The CDR3 is 13 residues long. Germline V gene lookup returns CDR1 MNHEY and CDR2 SVGEGT. V was clipped by 2 bases and J by 3 bases, with 8 bases between them.

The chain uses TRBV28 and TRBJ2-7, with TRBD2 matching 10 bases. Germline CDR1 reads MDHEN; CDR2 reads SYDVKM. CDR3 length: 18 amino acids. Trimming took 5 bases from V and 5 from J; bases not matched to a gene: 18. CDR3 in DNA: TGTGCCAGCAGTCTCCGGTCATTCCGGACTAGCGGAACCGACGAGCAGTACTTC. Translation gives CASSLRSFRTSGTDEQYF.

The CDR3 spells CASSHVTSGGDEQYF. The CDR3 DNA is TGTGCCAGCAGCCATGTGACTAGCGGGGGGGACGAGCAGTACTTC. The chain uses TRBV5-4 and TRBJ2-7, with 14 bases aligning to TRBD2. The CDR3 is made up of 15 amino acids. J gave up 5 bases and V 4 bases, and 5 bases lay outside the gene matches. CDR1 is SGHNT and CDR2 is YYREEE in the germline V gene (reference sequence). Full variable domain (missing parts from reference TRBV5-4 and TRBJ2-7): ETGVTQSPTHLIKTRGQQVTLRCSSQSGHNTVSWYQQALGQGPQFIFQYYREEENGRGNFPPRFSGLQFPNYSSELNVNALELDDSALYLCASSHVTSGGDEQYFGPGTRLTVT.

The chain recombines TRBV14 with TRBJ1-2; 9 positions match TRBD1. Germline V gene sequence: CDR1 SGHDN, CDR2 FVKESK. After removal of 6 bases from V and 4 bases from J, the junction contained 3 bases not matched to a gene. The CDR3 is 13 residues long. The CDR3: CASRGTGTYGYTF. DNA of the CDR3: TGTGCCAGCAGGGGGACAGGGACCTATGGCTACACCTTC.

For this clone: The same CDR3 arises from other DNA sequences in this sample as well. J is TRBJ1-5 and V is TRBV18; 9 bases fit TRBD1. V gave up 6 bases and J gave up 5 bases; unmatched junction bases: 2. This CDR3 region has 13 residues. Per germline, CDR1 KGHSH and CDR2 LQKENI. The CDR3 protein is CASSRDRDQPQHF. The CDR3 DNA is TGTGCCAGCTCCCGGGACAGGGATCAGCCCCAGCATTTT. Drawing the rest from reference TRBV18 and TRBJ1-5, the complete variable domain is NAGVMQNPRHLVRRRGQEARLRCSPMKGHSHVYWYRQLPEEGLKFMVYLQKENIIDESGMPKERFSAEFPKEGPSILRIQQVVRGDSAAYFCASSRDRDQPQHFGDGTRLSIL.

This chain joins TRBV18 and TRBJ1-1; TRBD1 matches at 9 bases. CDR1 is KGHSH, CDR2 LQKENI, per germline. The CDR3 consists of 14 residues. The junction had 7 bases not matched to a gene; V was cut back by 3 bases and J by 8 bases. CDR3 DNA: TGTGCCAGCTCACCGGTAGGGACAGGGACCGAAGCTTTCTTT. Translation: CASSPVGTGTEAFF.

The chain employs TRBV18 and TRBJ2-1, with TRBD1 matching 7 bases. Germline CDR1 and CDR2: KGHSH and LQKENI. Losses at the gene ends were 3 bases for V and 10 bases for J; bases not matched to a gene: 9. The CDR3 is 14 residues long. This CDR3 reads CASSPPTGPGEQFF. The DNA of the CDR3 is TGTGCCAGCTCACCCCCGACAGGGCCCGGAGAGCAGTTCTTC.

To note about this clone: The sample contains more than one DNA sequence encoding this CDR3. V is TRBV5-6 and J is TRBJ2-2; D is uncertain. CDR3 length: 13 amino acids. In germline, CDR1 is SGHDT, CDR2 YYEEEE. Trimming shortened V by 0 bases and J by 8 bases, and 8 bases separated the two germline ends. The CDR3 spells CASSLGQVGELFF. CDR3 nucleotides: TGTGCCAGCAGCTTGGGGCAAGTAGGGGAGCTGTTTTTT. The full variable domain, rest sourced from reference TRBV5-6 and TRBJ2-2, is DAGVTQSPTHLIKTRGQQVTLRCSPKSGHDTVSWYQQALGQGPQFIFQYYEEEERQRGNFPDRFSGHQFPNYSSELNVNALLLGDSALYLCASSLGQVGELFFGEGSRLTVL.

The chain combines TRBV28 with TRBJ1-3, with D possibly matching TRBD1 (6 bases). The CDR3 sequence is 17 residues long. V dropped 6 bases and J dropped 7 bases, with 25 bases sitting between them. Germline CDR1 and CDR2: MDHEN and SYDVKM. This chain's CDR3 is CASSQGPQLDRGNTIYF. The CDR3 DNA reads TGTGCCAGCAGCCAAGGCCCCCAGTTGGACAGAGGGAACACCATATATTTT.

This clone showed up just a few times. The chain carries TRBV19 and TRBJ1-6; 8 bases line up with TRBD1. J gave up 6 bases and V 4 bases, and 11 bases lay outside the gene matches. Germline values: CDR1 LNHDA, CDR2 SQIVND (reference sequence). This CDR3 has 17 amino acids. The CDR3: CASSNQPTQGANSPLHF. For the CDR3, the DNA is TGTGCCAGTAGTAATCAACCTACGCAGGGGGCTAATTCACCCCTCCACTTT.